A selection of T cell receptor beta chains follows, all from one sample in a study of blood T cell repertoires in COVID-19. Using immunoSEQ multiplex PCR, the repertoire was profiled, and TCRdb retains in-frame clones only, with some absent. The repertoire holds approximately 200,000 clones, with approximately 85% as singletons. The specimen sequenced was PBMCs or T cells enriched from blood (not recorded which). The receptors stem from a man aged 40-50 years who had recovered from COVID-19. Both conserved end residues are trimmed from each CDR3. Fields, in order: V gene, J gene, CDR3 protein.

>TRBV19|TRBJ2-3
ASSRQGLSGRDTQY
>TRBV4-3|TRBJ2-1
ASSQRAGGSNEQF
>TRBV5-1|TRBJ2-5
ASSLAPGDGGETQY
>TRBV3-1/TRBV3-2|TRBJ2-2
ASSWTDTGELF
>TRBV7-9|TRBJ1-2
ASSNLLYGYT
>TRBV2|TRBJ2-2
ASSRGSAGELF
>TRBV5-1|TRBJ2-5
ASSLEGAKTQY
>TRBV19|TRBJ2-6
ASSKGTGFSGANVLT
>TRBV20-1|TRBJ1-1
SASFGSGAF
>TRBV27|TRBJ1-4
ASSSEATNEKLF
>TRBV5-1|TRBJ1-1
ASRGQANTEAF
>TRBV4-1|TRBJ2-2
ASSQGASRGGSGELF
>TRBV7-9|TRBJ1-2
ASSLAPQHQGYT
>TRBV19|TRBJ1-5
ASSIEQGAINQPQH
>TRBV11-2|TRBJ1-3
ASSLGYNGNTIY
>TRBV27|TRBJ1-2
ASSSVTIQGHYGYT
>TRBV27|TRBJ2-6
ASSLQGPGANVLT
>TRBV30|TRBJ1-6
AWSSSDRGFTYNSPLH
>TRBV7-9|TRBJ2-7
ASSPTGTGGVLSSYEQY